One and the same sample provided the 3 T cell receptor beta chains below, sequenced in a study of human T cells and chemical hapten exposure. In TCRdb, the RACE reads were re-called with MiXCR into one record per CDR3 protein. The sample lists some 180,000 distinct CDR3 sequences; about a fifth were seen once. Stated time point: patch test 1, 2 weeks after DPC sensitization. Described treatment: therapeutic diphenylcyclopropenone sensitization with weekly scalp DPC. Source: whole blood, taken in connection with sensitization to the hapten diphenylcyclopropenone (DPC). Receptors were obtained from a woman in her 50s with alopecia areata. Some clones in this sample may be carry-over from other donors' samples.

Only a few counts were recorded for this clonotype. V is TRBV10-2 and J is TRBJ2-2; perhaps TRBD2 as D (5 bases). Trimming took off 7 bases at V and 1 base at J, with 10 bases between the two ends. The CDR3 spans 14 residues. Germline V gene sequence: CDR1 WSHSY, CDR2 SAAADI. The chain's CDR3 is CASTNGVNTGELFF. Here the CDR3 DNA reads TGCGCCAGCACGAACGGGGTGAACACCGGGGAGCTGTTTTTT.

This clonotype has only a few counts. This chain links TRBV10-3 with TRBJ2-1; D remains unclear. This CDR3 has 13 amino acids. Per germline, CDR1 ENHRY and CDR2 SYGVKD. V shed 2 bases and J shed 6 bases, with 8 bases lying between them. CDR3 loop: CAISELTGNEQFF. The CDR3 region has the DNA TGTGCCATCAGTGAGCTGACCGGCAATGAGCAGTTCTTC.

This clonotype was detected only a few times. This chain connects TRBV9 to TRBJ2-7; tentatively, D is TRBD2 (6 bases). Germline loops: CDR1 SGDLS, CDR2 YYNGEE. The V end was cut by 4 bases, the J end by 7 bases, with 18 bases between. This CDR3 is 14 amino acids long. CDR3 region: CASSPSSGRREQYF. DNA for the CDR3: TGTGCCAGCAGCCCGTCGTCGGGGAGGAGGGAGCAGTACTTC.